One sample yielded the 8 T cell receptor beta chains listed below, sequenced in a study of untreated major depressive disorder. The method was immunoSEQ multiplex PCR; TCRdb's version includes in-frame clones alone and lacks a portion of them. The data hold roughly 22,000 clones, with nearly 90% observed a single time. Sequencing used CD4+ T cells from PBMCs. The receptor set was obtained from a woman aged 40 to 50 in good health.

This chain links TRBV29-1 with TRBJ2-7, with 8 positions matching TRBD1. There are 15 residues in the CDR3. The germline CDR1 and CDR2 sequences are SQVTM and ANQGSEA. Losses at the gene ends were 3 bases for V and 9 bases for J; bases not matched to a gene: 16. CDR3 amino acids: CSVERDRSSGLLQYV. In nucleotides, the CDR3 is TGCAGCGTTGAGCGGGACAGGTCCTCGGGATTACTGCAGTACGTC.

The chain combines TRBV11-3 with TRBJ2-1, with 7 bases identical to TRBD1. V trimming: 5 bases; J trimming: 8 bases; junction bases outside the gene matches: 9. Germline CDR1 is SGHNT and CDR2 is YENEEA. The CDR3 runs 14 residues. CDR3 DNA sequence: TGTGCCAGCAGCCCAGGGTTAGGGGGCCATGAGCAGTTCTTC. Amino acid sequence: CASSPGLGGHEQFF.

This rearrangement joins TRBV9 to TRBJ2-2; weak D call: TRBD2 (6 bases). The CDR3 extends over 15 amino acids. Germline values: CDR1 SGDLS, CDR2 YYNGEE. Between the trimmed V and J ends, which lost 3 bases and 6 bases, there was a span of 15 bases. The CDR3 DNA reads as TGTGCCAGCAGCGAGTTAGGTGGGGAGGCCGGGGAGCTGTTTTTT. Translated: CASSELGGEAGELFF.

The chain joins TRBV28 to TRBJ2-6, with 7 bases lining up with TRBD1. V trimming: 1 base; J trimming: 3 bases; junction bases outside the gene matches: 6. This CDR3 spans 17 amino acids. Germline V gene sequence: CDR1 MDHEN, CDR2 SYDVKM. The CDR3 protein is CASSLSDRVVGANVLTF. The CDR3 nucleotides are TGTGCCAGCAGTTTATCCGACAGGGTGGTTGGGGCCAACGTCCTGACTTTC.

The rearrangement uses TRBV5-1 and TRBJ2-1; 7 bases match TRBD2. This CDR3 has 18 amino acids. J was trimmed by 2 bases and V by 4 bases; bases with no gene match: 15. Germline V lookup: CDR1 SGHRS, CDR2 YFSETQ. DNA of the CDR3: TGCGCCAGCAGCACCTGGTCTACCTGGGGGGGAGCCTACAATGAGCAGTTCTTC. Its protein product is CASSTWSTWGGAYNEQFF.

The chain has TRBV4-3 and TRBJ2-5; perhaps TRBD2 as D (5 bases). Germline CDR1 reads LGHNA; CDR2 reads YSLEER. Trimming took 2 bases from V and 4 from J, leaving 14 bases between them. The CDR3 is made up of 15 amino acids. In DNA form, the CDR3 reads TGCGCCAGCAGCCAAACTGGAGGCATCGCAGAGACCCAGTACTTC. Translated, it gives CASSQTGGIAETQYF.

The chain has TRBV10-1 and TRBJ1-1; TRBD1 matches 8 bases. This CDR3 is built from 15 residues. V was pared by 5 bases and J by 4 bases, with 9 bases of the junction left unmatched. Germline CDR1 WNHNN, CDR2 SYGVQD (reference sequence). CDR3 protein: CASSKTGTGRTEAFF. Here the CDR3 DNA reads TGCGCCAGCAGTAAAACCGGGACAGGCCGCACTGAAGCTTTCTTT.

The chain uses TRBV2 and TRBJ2-1; D ambiguous. Germline loops: CDR1 SNHLY, CDR2 FYNNEI. Trimming left V 8 bases short and J 0 bases short, with 14 bases between. The CDR3 contains 15 residues. The CDR3 nucleotides are TGTGCCAGCCAGCCCCGTTCCCACTCCTACAATGAGCAGTTCTTC. Its protein product is CASQPRSHSYNEQFF.